The present TCR beta chain was sequenced within a study of cytomegalovirus exposure and HLA in healthy donors (dated by TCRdb to 2016 to 2017). Looking at the study overall: A later analysis indicated that the 120 validation repertoires were generated on the platform also employed for the 700 or so repertoires of the first cohort. The aim of the study was to test whether cataloging public T cell receptors could identify signatures of past pathogen exposure. Along with the approximately 700-subject first cohort, a separate validation cohort of some 130 different subjects was used. High-throughput TCR immunosequencing, statistical association of individual TCRs with disease status, and machine learning were combined to predict cytomegalovirus infection status. Points the paper makes about the study in general: The validation cohort had no HLA typing available for a later analysis, so co-occurrence within that cohort was assessed over all 120 or so repertoires. While some public TCRs were present in many individuals, most TCR sequences turned up only very rarely across donors. The classifier was reported to diagnose cytomegalovirus status with high specificity and sensitivity in both the original cohort and the validation cohort. A total of 150 or so TCR beta chains were listed by the study as associated with cytomegalovirus. A few of the identified cytomegalovirus-associated TCR beta chains were confirmed in vitro to be specific for cytomegalovirus antigens. The authors suggested that the approach could potentially be extended to other disease states and immunological phenotypes. Subsequent analysis determined that TCRs grouped into clusters in the first cohort also showed a tendency toward co-occurrence across the 130 or so validation repertoires, and approximately 94% of cluster scores exceeded 0.

Separate from the roughly 700-subject first cohort, the validation cohort of about 110 subjects was the group to which the donors belonged. Trimming accounts for 6 bases at V and 1 base at J, while the number of junction bases matched to no gene is 5. CDR1 and CDR2 (MNHEY, SVGAGI) derive from the germline V gene. CDR3 length: 14 amino acids, cysteine to phenylalanine. Only the CDR3 region is kept as DNA, spanning 42 bases read in frame from base 1. The library was built by means of the immunoSEQ multiplex PCR assay. As for the original processing: A statistical classification framework was built for diagnosing cytomegalovirus status from the catalog of TCR beta chain sequences. Drawn from immuneACCESS, this table holds only the in-frame rearrangements with V and J called that TCRdb kept. Clones are partly lost; checked studies trace under half to an unresolved V gene and leave the rest unexplained. The V and J calls and clone size are taken from that table; D and trimming were inferred from the DNA. The sample contains around 150,000 clones, 70% to 90% of them found a single time. Approximately 3% of the sample is taken by the ten largest.

As regards this clone: The antigen this receptor binds is unknown. Base qualities are not provided; no much larger clone lies one nucleotide away.

This clonotype was obtained from a young man in good health and CMV-seronegative. The chain couples TRBV6-5 to TRBJ1-1; TRBD1 agrees with 7 junctional bases. What was sequenced was PBMCs. The CDR3 amino acid sequence is: CASSRGQSNTEAFF. The bases are TGTGCCAGCAGCCGGGGACAGTCGAACACTGAAGCTTTCTTT.